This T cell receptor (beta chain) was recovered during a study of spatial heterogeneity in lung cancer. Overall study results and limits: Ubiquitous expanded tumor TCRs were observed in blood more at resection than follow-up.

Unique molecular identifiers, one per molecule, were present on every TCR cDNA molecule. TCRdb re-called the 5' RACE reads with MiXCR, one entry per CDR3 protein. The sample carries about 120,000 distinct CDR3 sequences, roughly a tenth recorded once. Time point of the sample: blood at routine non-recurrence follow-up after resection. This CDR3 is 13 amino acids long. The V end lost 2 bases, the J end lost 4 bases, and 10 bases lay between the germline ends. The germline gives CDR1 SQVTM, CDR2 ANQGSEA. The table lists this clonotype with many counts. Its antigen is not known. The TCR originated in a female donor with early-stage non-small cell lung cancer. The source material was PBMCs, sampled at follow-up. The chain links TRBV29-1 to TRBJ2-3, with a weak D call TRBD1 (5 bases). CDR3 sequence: CSVEPGFADTQYF. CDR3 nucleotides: TGCAGCGTTGAACCAGGGTTCGCAGATACGCAGTATTTT.